This T cell receptor (beta chain) was recorded in a study of brain T cells in children with intractable seizures. TCRdb's copy holds only in-frame clones and misses some; the assay was immunoSEQ multiplex PCR. This sample has 340,000 or so clones; more than 85% occur once, and the top ten carry roughly 5.8%. Time point here: blood from clinic visit 5 months post-surgery; TSC patient then seizure free. Material: peripheral blood, obtained roughly 5 months after surgery. This TCR was recovered from a boy in the first two years of life with tuberous sclerosis and intractable seizures.

The CDR3 loop reads CSVLAGGSYEQYF. CDR3 nucleotide sequence: TGCAGCGTCTTAGCGGGAGGATCCTACGAGCAGTACTTC. This chain connects TRBV29-1 to TRBJ2-7, with TRBD2 identical over 10 bases. V shed 6 bases and J 1 base; nucleotides not matched to a gene: 3. This CDR3 has 13 amino acids. Germline V gene data show CDR1 as SQVTM and CDR2 as ANQGSEA.